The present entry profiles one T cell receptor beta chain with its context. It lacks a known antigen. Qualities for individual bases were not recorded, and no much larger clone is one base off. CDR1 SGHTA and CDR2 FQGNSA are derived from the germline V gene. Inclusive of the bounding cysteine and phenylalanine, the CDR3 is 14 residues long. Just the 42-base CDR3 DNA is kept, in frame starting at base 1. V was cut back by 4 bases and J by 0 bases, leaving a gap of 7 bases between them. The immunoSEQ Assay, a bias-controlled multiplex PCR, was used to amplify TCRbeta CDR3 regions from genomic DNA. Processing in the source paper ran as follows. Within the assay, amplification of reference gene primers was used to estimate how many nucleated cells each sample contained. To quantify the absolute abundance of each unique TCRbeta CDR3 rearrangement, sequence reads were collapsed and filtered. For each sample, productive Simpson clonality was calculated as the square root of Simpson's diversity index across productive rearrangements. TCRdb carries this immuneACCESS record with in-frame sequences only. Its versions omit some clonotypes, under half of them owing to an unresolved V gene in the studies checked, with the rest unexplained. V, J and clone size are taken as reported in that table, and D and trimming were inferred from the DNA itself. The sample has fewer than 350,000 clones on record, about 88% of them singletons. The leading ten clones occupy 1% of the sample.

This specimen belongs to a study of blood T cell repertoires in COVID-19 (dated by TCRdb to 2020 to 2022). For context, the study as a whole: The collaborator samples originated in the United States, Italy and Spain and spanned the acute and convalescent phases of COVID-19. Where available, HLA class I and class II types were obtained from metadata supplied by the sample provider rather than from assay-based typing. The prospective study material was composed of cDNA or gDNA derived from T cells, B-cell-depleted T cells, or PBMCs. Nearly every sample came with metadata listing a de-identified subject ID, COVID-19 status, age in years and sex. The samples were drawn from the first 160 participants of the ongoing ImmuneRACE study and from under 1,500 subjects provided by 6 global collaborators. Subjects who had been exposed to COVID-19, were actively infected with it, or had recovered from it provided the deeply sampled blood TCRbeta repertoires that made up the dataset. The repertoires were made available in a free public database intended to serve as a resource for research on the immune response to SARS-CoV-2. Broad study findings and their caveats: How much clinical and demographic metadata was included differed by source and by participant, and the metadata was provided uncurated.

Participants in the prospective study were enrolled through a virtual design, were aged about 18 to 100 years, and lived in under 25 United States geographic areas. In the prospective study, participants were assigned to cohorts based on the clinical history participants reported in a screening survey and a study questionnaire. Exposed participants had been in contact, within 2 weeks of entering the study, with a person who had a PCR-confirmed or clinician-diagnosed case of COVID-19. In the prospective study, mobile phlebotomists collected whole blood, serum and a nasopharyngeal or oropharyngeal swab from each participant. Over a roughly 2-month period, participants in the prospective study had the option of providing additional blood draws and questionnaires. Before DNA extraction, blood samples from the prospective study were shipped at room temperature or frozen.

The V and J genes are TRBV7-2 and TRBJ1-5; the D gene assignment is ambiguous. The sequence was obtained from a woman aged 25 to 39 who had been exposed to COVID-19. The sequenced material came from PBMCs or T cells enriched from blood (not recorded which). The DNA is TGTGCCAGCAGCTCGTATTATAGCAATCAGCCCCAGCATTTT. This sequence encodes CASSSYYSNQPQHF.